This T cell receptor beta chain emerged from a study of spatial heterogeneity in lung cancer. This clonotype was found many times. This beta chain is off target for a library built for alpha chains, so its abundance means little. The time point was: sample taken at primary tumor resection. No cells were sorted before sequencing. The whole RNA sequenced was extracted from tumor, nontumor lung or frozen PBMC. TCRdb processed the 5' RACE reads anew with MiXCR; each CDR3 protein has one entry. Here the sample spans roughly 10,000 distinct CDR3 sequences, roughly 4% being singletons. The sequence was collected from a female donor with early-stage non-small cell lung cancer. This specimen consisted of PBMCs, obtained at surgery.

The CDR3 nucleotides read TGTGCCAGCACCAGCGGGGGAAGCACAGATACGCAGTATTTT. Amino acid sequence: CASTSGGSTDTQYF. The chain joins TRBV2 to TRBJ2-3; 8 bases fit TRBD2. Germline CDR1 reads SNHLY; CDR2 reads FYNNEI. The CDR3 spans 14 residues. V shed 7 bases, J shed 0 bases, and the junction held 3 bases outside the gene matches.